This T cell receptor beta chain derives from a study of cytomegalovirus exposure and HLA in healthy donors. Study-wide findings and caveats: Immune exposure was documented only through CMV serostatus. Follow-up analysis found HLA locus-dependent TCR association rates, highest for DRB1 and lowest for HLA-C. Another analysis was done later, and it associated roughly 15,000 TCR beta sequences with HLA alleles at 0.05 false discovery rate.

The CDR3 spans 15 residues. Germline V gene data show CDR1 as SNHLY and CDR2 as FYNNEI. The germline V and J ends were trimmed by 4 bases and 0 bases, with 7 bases remaining between them. With 60 Vbeta and 13 Jbeta primers, the PCR was carried out. Source study methods: In a later analysis, the count reached some 88 million unique TCR beta chains, with 9 million to 11 million shared. TCRdb keeps only in-frame clones here, not all; method: immunoSEQ multiplex PCR. Clone size and V and J calls were adopted from that table, with D and trimming inferred from the DNA. The sample records 150,000 to 190,000 clones, less than 85% being singletons. A word on this clone: Its target is unknown.

Sequenced input: PBMCs. The TCR originated in a woman between 45 and 60 years old in good health and CMV-seropositive. The rearrangement links TRBV2 to TRBJ1-6; D not resolved. For the CDR3, the DNA is TGTGCCAGCAGTGCAACTCACTCCTATAATTCACCCCTCCACTTT. Translation gives CASSATHSYNSPLHF.